This T cell receptor (beta chain) was recorded in a study of T cells in localized non-small cell lung cancer. Measured with immunoSEQ multiplex PCR; TCRdb has only the in-frame clones, and not every one. The sample holds tens of thousands of clones, 80% to 85% seen once. Study-level points and caveats: Appearing in adjacent lung were a median roughly 57 of the top 100 tumor clones. Greater T cell density in blood accompanied longer overall survival.

The CDR3 consists of 15 residues. The trim removed 6 bases at V and 2 bases at J, leaving 7 bases unmatched. The germline V gene has CDR1 SGHTA and CDR2 FQGNSA. Worth noting for this clone: Its specificity is unknown.

The starting material was PBMCs, obtained before any cancer treatment. The chain joins TRBV7-2 to TRBJ1-3, with 7 bases aligning to TRBD1. This receptor was taken from a man aged 40 to 70 with stage II lung adenocarcinoma. The chain's CDR3 is CASRLSTGTGNTIYF. The CDR3 coding sequence is TGTGCCAGCAGACTATCGACAGGGACTGGAAACACCATATATTTT.